Sequencing of this T cell receptor (beta chain) was carried out in a study of T cells after yellow fever vaccination. The CDR3 is made up of 12 amino acids. V was clipped by 8 bases and J by 4 bases, with 8 bases between them. CDR1 and CDR2 (germline): MNHEY, SVGAGI. In this sample, this clonotype turned up a few times. TCRdb re-called the 5' RACE reads through MiXCR, storing one row per CDR3 protein. Of roughly 500,000 distinct CDR3 sequences listed, 19% are singletons. This TCR came from a man aged 25 to 40 who received the YFV17D yellow fever vaccine. The V call is TRBV6-5, the J call TRBJ2-2; D is unclear. The material sequenced was PBMCs, taken 15 days after the yellow fever booster vaccination. CDR3 coding DNA: TGTGCCAGCCAAGGCGGCACCGGGGAGCTGTTTTTT. As protein: CASQGGTGELFF.